This T cell receptor (beta chain) stems from a study of blood T cells in healthy people across ages. Study conclusions and caveats: TCR beta diversity tracked closely with naive T cell percentage. The study found more naive CD4+ cells and higher diversity in long-lived than aged donors.

Next came a second PCR, run for about 6 to 12 cycles, which used a sample-barcoded 5' primer along with a J-beta primer mix. TCRdb recomputed calls from the 5' RACE reads with MiXCR, one row per CDR3 protein. The repertoire holds almost 550,000 distinct CDR3 sequences, with around 24% as singletons. This clonotype was counted only a few times. What it binds is unknown. This CDR3 is built from 15 residues. V was trimmed by 1 base and J by 2 bases, leaving 12 bases between them. Each of the donors had approximately 10 milliliters of peripheral blood drawn into EDTA-treated Vacutainer tubes. This same sample was also taken into another study, of T cells of mothers and their children.

Material: blood. The clonotype originates from a boy aged 5-17 years in good health. This rearrangement joins TRBV12-3 or TRBV12-4 to TRBJ2-7, with a possible D match to TRBD2 (5 bases). The CDR3 loop reads CASSLEGASTYEQYF. In DNA form, the CDR3 reads TGTGCCAGCAGTTTAGAGGGAGCCTCTACCTACGAGCAGTACTTC.